What follows are 4 T cell receptor beta chains derived from one specimen sequenced in a study of cytomegalovirus exposure and HLA in healthy donors. PCR employed 60 Vbeta and 13 Jbeta primers. The protocol was immunoSEQ multiplex PCR, while the TCRdb copy is restricted to in-frame clones and leaves out a portion. The sample shows some 110,000 clones, about 70% of them seen only once. The source material was PBMCs. The receptors stem from a woman in her fifties or sixties in good health and CMV-seropositive.

This chain joins TRBV7-2 and TRBJ2-7, with D possibly being TRBD2 (5 bases). The germline gives CDR1 SGHTA, CDR2 FQGNSA. Trimming took off 5 bases at V and 2 bases at J, with 16 bases between the two ends. The CDR3 loop spans 15 amino acids. This CDR3 reads CASSPRDFDTYEQYF. In DNA form, the CDR3 reads TGTGCCAGCAGCCCCCGGGATTTCGATACCTACGAGCAGTACTTC. Supplemented by reference TRBV7-2 and TRBJ2-7, the full variable domain reads GAGVSQSPSNKVTEKGKDVELRCDPISGHTALYWYRQSLGQGLEFLIYFQGNSAPDKSGLPSDRFSAERTGGSVSTLTIQRTQQEDSAVYLCASSPRDFDTYEQYFGPGTRLTVT.

This clone has a handful of counts. The CDR3 sequence is CAISHQGAGEAFF. The CDR3, as DNA: TGTGCCATCAGTCATCAGGGGGCTGGTGAAGCTTTCTTT. The chain combines TRBV10-3 with TRBJ1-1; 8 bases match TRBD1. The CDR3 has 13 amino acids. J lost 7 bases, V lost 5 bases, and 6 bases had no gene match. Germline CDR1 and CDR2: ENHRY and SYGVKD.

This clone appeared once. The chain combines TRBV7-2 with TRBJ2-2; 12 bases are shared with TRBD1. CDR3 length: 16 amino acids. Germline V gene data show CDR1 as SGHTA and CDR2 as FQGNSA. V shed 5 bases and J 2 bases; nucleotides not matched to a gene: 3. CDR3 protein: CASSGGTGGNTGELFF. CDR3 DNA: TGTGCCAGCAGCGGGGGGACAGGGGGCAACACCGGGGAGCTGTTTTTT. Drawing the rest from reference TRBV7-2 and TRBJ2-2, the complete variable domain is GAGVSQSPSNKVTEKGKDVELRCDPISGHTALYWYRQSLGQGLEFLIYFQGNSAPDKSGLPSDRFSAERTGGSVSTLTIQRTQQEDSAVYLCASSGGTGGNTGELFFGEGSRLTVL.

The rearrangement joins TRBV4-1 to TRBJ2-2, with 12 bases that match TRBD2. J was trimmed by 0 bases and V by 0 bases; bases with no gene match: 8. The V gene's germline CDR1 is MGHRA and CDR2 YSYEKL. This CDR3 is 20 amino acids long. The CDR3 reads CASSQDDPRTSGTNTGELFF. In DNA form, the CDR3 reads TGCGCCAGCAGCCAAGATGACCCCCGGACTAGCGGGACGAACACCGGGGAGCTGTTTTTT.